This T cell receptor (beta chain) was obtained from a study of cytomegalovirus exposure and HLA in healthy donors. Overall study context: Caucasian-associated ancestry cluster membership applied to under 85% of approximately 400 genotyped donors.

Donors showed nominal health when sampled, although they likely had unrecorded immune exposures. PCR primers comprised 60 Vbeta and 13 Jbeta primers. Repertoires were generated with immunoSEQ multiplex PCR, while TCRdb's copy carries only in-frame clones and drops some. The data contain under 200,000 clones, over 75% of them singletons. On this clone itself: The sample carries other DNA sequences with the same CDR3.

The source material was PBMCs. The sequence came from a middle-aged man in good health and CMV-seropositive.

The CDR3 sequence: CASSPGNEKLFF. The CDR3 nucleotides read TGCGCCAGCAGTCCAGGGAATGAAAAACTGTTTTTT. This chain uses TRBV10-1 with TRBJ1-4, with a possible D match to TRBD1 (5 bases). The CDR3 is 12 amino acids. V was clipped by 5 bases and J by 5 bases, with 6 bases between them. CDR1 and CDR2 (germline): WNHNN, SYGVQD (reference sequence).